The rows below give T cell receptor beta chains drawn from one sample of a study of cytomegalovirus exposure and HLA in healthy donors. The table came from immunoSEQ multiplex PCR; TCRdb's copy has only in-frame clones and leaves some out. The sample holds tens of thousands of clones, about 96% seen once. Sequenced input: PBMCs. Receptors were obtained from a man aged 18-30 years in good health and CMV-seronegative. Each CDR3 is given with its conserved first and last residue. The D gene is left open where the match is weak. Only part of the rows carry a size: once, few, many, or a class if the clone is expanded.

CDR3 length,J gene,clone size,D gene,V gene,CDR3 protein,CDR3 DNA
15,TRBJ2-1,.,.,TRBV27,CASSTRGVIYNEQFF,TGTGCCAGCAGTACCAGGGGTGTAATCTACAATGAGCAGTTCTTC
13,TRBJ1-2,few,TRBD1,TRBV6-6,CASSGTGRGGYTF,TGTGCCAGCAGTGGGACAGGGAGAGGGGGCTACACCTTC
11,TRBJ1-1,.,.,TRBV11-3,CASSLREEAFF,TGTGCCAGCAGCTTAAGAGAAGAAGCTTTCTTT
14,TRBJ1-2,.,.,TRBV15,CATSYYEVGLGYTF,TGTGCCACCAGCTACTATGAGGTGGGGCTTGGCTACACCTTC
14,TRBJ2-7,.,.,TRBV6-6,CASSYQASAYEQYF,TGTGCCAGCAGTTACCAAGCTTCTGCCTACGAGCAGTACTTC
16,TRBJ2-1,.,TRBD1,TRBV5-1,CASSLGDSPTYNEQFF,TGCGCCAGCAGCTTGGGGGACAGTCCTACCTACAATGAGCAGTTCTTC
17,TRBJ2-2,.,TRBD2,TRBV7-9,CASSPPTSGRVTGELFF,TGTGCCAGCAGCCCACCCACGAGCGGGAGGGTCACCGGGGAGCTGTTTTTT
13,TRBJ1-3,.,.,TRBV14,CASTPRAGNTIYF,TGTGCCAGCACCCCCCGGGCTGGAAACACCATATATTTT
14,TRBJ1-2,.,.,TRBV7-9,CASSPSGNARGYTF,TGTGCCAGCAGCCCGAGCGGGAACGCGAGGGGCTACACCTTC
15,TRBJ1-2,.,TRBD1,TRBV7-2,CASSAPGQLGYGYTF,TGTGCCAGCAGCGCCCCGGGACAGCTAGGCTATGGCTACACCTTC
17,TRBJ2-5,once,TRBD2,TRBV5-4,CASSAGTSGYLQETQYF,TGTGCCAGCAGCGCCGGGACTAGCGGGTATCTTCAAGAGACCCAGTACTTC
17,TRBJ2-3,.,TRBD2,TRBV5-1,CASSVGLAGASTDTQYF,TGCGCCAGCAGCGTGGGACTAGCGGGAGCTAGCACAGATACGCAGTATTTT
16,TRBJ2-1,once,TRBD2,TRBV9,CASSAGVGTSVNEQFF,TGTGCCAGCAGCGCCGGGGTAGGGACTAGTGTGAATGAGCAGTTCTTC
15,TRBJ2-3,.,TRBD2,TRBV7-9,CASSGGLAVTDTQYF,TGTGCCAGCAGCGGGGGACTAGCAGTCACAGATACGCAGTATTTT
15,TRBJ1-2,.,.,TRBV19,CASSIPRKYNYGYTF,TGTGCCAGTAGTATCCCCAGAAAATATAACTATGGCTACACCTTC
13,TRBJ2-2,.,.,TRBV14,CASSQVIAGELFF,TGTGCCAGCAGCCAAGTTATTGCCGGGGAGCTGTTTTTT
11,TRBJ1-1,.,.,TRBV7-6,CASSGEGEAFF,TGTGCCAGCAGCGGAGAGGGTGAAGCTTTCTTT
16,TRBJ1-3,.,TRBD1,TRBV9,CASSLSWGQTGNTIYF,TGTGCCAGCAGCCTCTCGTGGGGACAGACTGGAAACACCATATATTTT
14,TRBJ2-3,.,TRBD2,TRBV18,CASSPKGGTDTQYF,TGTGCCAGCTCACCTAAGGGAGGGACAGATACGCAGTATTTT
14,TRBJ2-7,.,.,TRBV30,CAWSFNGGSYEQYF,TGTGCCTGGAGTTTTAACGGGGGCTCCTACGAGCAGTACTTC
15,TRBJ2-1,.,TRBD2,TRBV19,CASGTGTSGSGEQFF,TGTGCCAGTGGGACCGGGACTAGCGGGAGTGGTGAGCAGTTCTTC
15,TRBJ1-5,.,TRBD1,TRBV6-5,CASSLTGGGNQPQHF,TGTGCCAGCAGTCTGACAGGGGGCGGCAATCAGCCCCAGCATTTT
15,TRBJ2-2,.,.,TRBV19,CASSILAPNTGELFF,TGTGCCAGTAGTATCCTAGCGCCCAACACCGGGGAGCTGTTTTTT
13,TRBJ1-2,once,.,TRBV29-1,CSAEPRGNYGYTF,TGCAGCGCCGAGCCCCGGGGTAACTATGGCTACACCTTC
12,TRBJ2-2,.,.,TRBV9,CASSVAGGELFF,TGTGCCAGCAGCGTAGCCGGCGGGGAGCTGTTTTTT
14,TRBJ1-2,.,.,TRBV7-9,CASSLTLPSYGYTF,TGTGCCAGCAGCTTAACCCTACCTTCCTATGGCTACACCTTC
18,TRBJ2-2,once,.,TRBV7-9,CASSLALKPSADTGELFF,TGTGCCAGCAGCTTAGCCTTGAAGCCCTCGGCGGACACCGGGGAGCTGTTTTTT
15,TRBJ2-1,.,TRBD2,TRBV11-2,CASSLTSGRAWEQFF,TGTGCCAGCAGCTTGACTAGCGGGAGGGCTTGGGAGCAGTTCTTC